This note documents a single T cell receptor beta chain sequence. Per the germline V gene, CDR1 is LNHNV and CDR2 is YYDKDF (reference sequence). This CDR3 contains 17 residues. Germline trimming cut 3 bases from V and 0 bases from J; bases unmatched to any gene: 1. The data were obtained in a study of blood T cell repertoires in COVID-19. Under the authors' procedure: Estimates of nucleated cell counts were drawn from the amplification of reference gene primers. Generated by immunoSEQ multiplex PCR, the TCRdb table keeps only in-frame clones and is missing some. V and J calls and clone size are copied from that table; D and trimming were computed from the DNA. The data show 55,000 to 75,000 clones, around 81% seen once.

J is TRBJ2-1 and V is TRBV15, with TRBD2 matching 14 bases. What was sequenced was peripheral blood. The receptor was derived from a man aged 80 or over with COVID-19, enrolled during active disease. CDR3 in amino acids: CATSRGTSGSSYNEQFF. In DNA, the CDR3 is TGTGCCACCAGCAGGGGGACTAGCGGGAGCTCCTACAATGAGCAGTTCTTC.